The 20 T cell receptor beta chains reported below all come from one sample, sequenced in a study of response to subunit inactivated influenza vaccine. TCRdb re-analysed the RT-PCR reads in MiXCR, keeping a single row per CDR3 protein. The repertoire holds 500,000 to 600,000 distinct CDR3 sequences, with approximately 10% as singletons. This sample also appeared in a second study, on T cells expressing NK-cell markers. This second study says: Beta-chain TCR cDNA was generated via 5'RACE template switching with UMIs.

The sample was PBMCs from blood, taken on the day of vaccination. The receptors derive from a man aged 45-65 years who received an inactivated influenza vaccine.

This clonotype was detected a few times. The chain couples TRBV10-3 to TRBJ2-7, with 13 bases that match TRBD2. Trimming at V came to 11 bases and at J to 2 bases, leaving 3 bases not matched to a gene. The CDR3 is 13 residues long. Germline loops: CDR1 ENHRY, CDR2 SYGVKD. In DNA form, the CDR3 reads TGTGCCTCCGGACTAGCGGGAGCCTACGAGCAGTACTTC. Its protein product is CASGLAGAYEQYF.

In this sample, this clonotype turned up a few times. The rearrangement joins TRBV2 to TRBJ2-5; possible D gene TRBD2, 6 bases. V lost 4 bases and J lost 5, with 11 bases in between. CDR1 and CDR2 from the germline V gene are SNHLY and FYNNEI. This CDR3 region has 13 residues. The CDR3 is CASSVAGKETQYF. The CDR3 DNA reads as TGTGCCAGCAGTGTTGCGGGGAAGGAGACCCAGTACTTC.

This clonotype was recorded a few times. The chain recombines TRBV11-2 with TRBJ2-1; D might be TRBD1 (5 bases). Deletions cut 2 bases from V and 7 bases from J, with 18 bases between. In germline, CDR1 is SGHAT, CDR2 FQNNGV. This CDR3 is 16 amino acids long. As DNA, the CDR3 is TGTGCCAGCAGCTTACCACCGGACACTTTTCGTAATGAGCAGTTCTTC. Its protein product is CASSLPPDTFRNEQFF. The whole variable domain, filled in from reference TRBV11-2 and TRBJ2-1, reads EAGVAQSPRYKIIEKRQSVAFWCNPISGHATLYWYQQILGQGPKLLIQFQNNGVVDDSQLPKDRFSAERLKGVDSTLKIQPAKLEDSAVYLCASSLPPDTFRNEQFFGPGTRLTVL.

A few counts support this clonotype. This chain uses TRBV25-1 with TRBJ2-7, with 11 positions matching TRBD1. Germline-derived CDR1 and CDR2 are MGHDK and SYGVNS. J was trimmed by 9 bases and V by 1 base; bases with no gene match: 5. CDR3 size: 14 residues. CDR3 DNA: TGTGCCAGCAGTGAATTAGGGGACAGGGGGATGCAGTACTTC. Translated, it gives CASSELGDRGMQYF.

This clonotype was picked up a small number of times. CDR3 region: CASSPGTGGLGYTF. The CDR3, as DNA: TGTGCCAGCAGCCCCGGGACAGGGGGCTTGGGCTACACCTTC. The rearrangement links TRBV6-2 or TRBV6-3 to TRBJ1-2, with 12 bases fitting TRBD1. The CDR3 sequence is 14 residues long. From germline, CDR1 is MNHEY and CDR2 SVGEGT. V shed 6 bases, J shed 8 bases, and the junction held 7 bases outside the gene matches.

Remarks on this clonotype: A read error is possible here, since a much larger clone lies one base away. The gene calls are TRBV10-3 and TRBJ2-7; D unclear. Judging by the DNA end, TRBJ2-1 fits better; the J call may be wrong. This CDR3 has 13 amino acids. Per the germline V gene, CDR1 is ENHRY and CDR2 is SYGVKD. In DNA form, the CDR3 reads TGTGCCTCCCACGATCTGTTAGGAACCGAGCAGTTCTTC. The encoded protein is CASHDLLGTEQFF.

The chain links TRBV12-3 or TRBV12-4 to TRBJ2-3, with unresolved D. Trimming took 5 bases from V and 2 from J, leaving 14 bases between them. This CDR3 region has 15 residues. CDR3 residues: CASSGFISPTDTQYF. The CDR3 coding sequence is TGTGCCAGCAGTGGGTTTATAAGTCCCACAGATACGCAGTATTTT.

The chain employs TRBV7-6 and TRBJ2-7; D not resolved. With 5 bases removed from V and 6 bases from J, the gap between germline ends came to 20 bases. Germline assignment: CDR1 SGHVS and CDR2 FNYEAQ. This CDR3 is 15 amino acids long. CDR3 region: CASSPPGSSTLEQYF. As DNA, the CDR3 is TGTGCCAGCAGCCCCCCGGGCAGTTCTACCCTCGAGCAGTACTTC.

The rearrangement uses TRBV20-1 and TRBJ2-5; TRBD2 aligns across 12 bases. The CDR3 spans 12 residues. J gave up 11 bases and V 3 bases, and 4 bases lay outside the gene matches. Germline V CDR1 and CDR2: DFQATT, SNEGSKA (reference sequence). This chain's CDR3 is CSARWLAGGQYF. In nucleotides, the CDR3 is TGCAGTGCTAGGTGGCTAGCGGGGGGGCAGTACTTC.

This clonotype came up many times. The chain employs TRBV7-9 and TRBJ2-7; the D is unclear. Germline CDR1 is SEHNR and CDR2 is FQNEAQ (reference sequence). The CDR3 loop spans 12 amino acids. V was shortened by 5 bases and J by 0 bases, with 5 bases between the two germline ends. The CDR3 DNA reads as TGTGCCAGCAGCCGTAGCTCCTACGAGCAGTACTTC. Amino acids: CASSRSSYEQYF.

This clonotype has only a few counts. The DNA of the CDR3 is TGCAGTGCCAATGGACTAGCGGGGGACCAAGAGACCCAGTACTTC. This codes for CSANGLAGDQETQYF. This chain uses TRBV20-1 with TRBJ2-5, with 13 bases lining up with TRBD2. Germline CDR1 reads DFQATT; CDR2 reads SNEGSKA (reference sequence). The CDR3 is made up of 15 amino acids. The V and J ends lost 6 bases and 0 bases, in that order; junction bases with no gene match: 4.

The chain is built from TRBV23-1 and TRBJ2-2; maybe TRBD1 (5 bases). TRBV23-1 is marked as an open reading frame, function uncertain. Between the trimmed V and J ends, which lost 6 bases and 6 bases, there was a span of 17 bases. The CDR3 runs to 15 residues. The CDR3 DNA sequence: TGCGCCAGCAGCAAAGGGATAGGGGTTCCCGGGGAGCTGTTTTTT. Translated, it gives CASSKGIGVPGELFF.

The chain carries TRBV20-1 and TRBJ2-5; 8 bases are shared with TRBD2. Germline CDR1 is DFQATT and CDR2 is SNEGSKA (reference sequence). This CDR3 comprises 12 residues. J was trimmed by 5 bases and V by 4 bases; bases with no gene match: 3. CDR3 in amino acids: CSATRGGETQYF. CDR3 coding DNA: TGCAGTGCTACCCGGGGGGGGGAGACCCAGTACTTC.

This clonotype was counted only a few times. The rearrangement links TRBV5-1 to TRBJ2-7, with TRBD2 as a possible D gene (6 bases). Trimming took 4 bases from V and 2 from J, leaving 16 bases between them. CDR3 length: 15 amino acids. The germline V gene encodes CDR1 SGHRS and CDR2 YFSETQ. In nucleotides, the CDR3 is TGCGCCAGCAGCCCGGGGGTCCAGGGTCCCTACGAGCAGTACTTC. Translation gives CASSPGVQGPYEQYF.

In this sample, this clonotype turned up many times. The V gene is TRBV15, the J gene TRBJ2-3; D might be TRBD1 (6 bases). The V end was cut by 1 base, the J end by 5 bases, with 13 bases between. The CDR3 loop spans 15 amino acids. The germline V gene has CDR1 LNHNV and CDR2 YYDKDF (reference sequence). The CDR3 here is CATSRALQGRDTQYF. For the CDR3, the DNA is TGTGCCACCAGCAGAGCCCTACAGGGCAGAGATACGCAGTATTTT.

The table lists this clonotype with many counts. The chain has TRBV7-8 and TRBJ2-1; no clear D gene. The V and J ends lost 0 bases and 10 bases respectively, with 10 bases between them. Germline CDR1 and CDR2: SGHVS and FQNEAQ. There are 13 residues in the CDR3. CDR3 DNA: TGTGCCAGCAGCTTAGCGGTAGCCGGAGAGCAGTTCTTC. Translated, it gives CASSLAVAGEQFF.

The chain joins TRBV5-1 to TRBJ2-6; D ambiguous. Germline loops: CDR1 SGHRS, CDR2 YFSETQ. The germline V and J ends were trimmed by 4 bases and 2 bases, with 10 bases remaining between them. This CDR3 comprises 15 residues. CDR3: CASSPGGTGANVLTF. The CDR3 region has the DNA TGCGCCAGCAGCCCGGGTGGAACTGGGGCCAACGTCCTGACTTTC.

The V and J genes are TRBV15 and TRBJ2-3; tentatively, D is TRBD1 (6 bases). V lost 1 base, J lost 6 bases, and 26 bases lay in between. The CDR3 contains 19 residues. The germline V gene has CDR1 LNHNV and CDR2 YYDKDF (reference sequence). CDR3 in DNA: TGTGCCACCAGCAGAGGACTTCACGGGACATCCCCTTCGTTGGATACGCAGTATTTT. This codes for CATSRGLHGTSPSLDTQYF.

The genes are TRBV18 and TRBJ2-1; 13 bases map to TRBD2. Trimming at V came to 3 bases and at J to 2 bases, leaving 4 bases not matched to a gene. CDR1 and CDR2 from the germline V gene are KGHSH and LQKENI. CDR3 size: 17 residues. CDR3 nucleotides: TGTGCCAGCTCACCCCGGACTAGCGGGAGTGCCTACAATGAGCAGTTCTTC. Its protein product is CASSPRTSGSAYNEQFF. Using reference TRBV18 and TRBJ2-1 for the parts outside the CDR3, the full variable domain is NAGVMQNPRHLVRRRGQEARLRCSPMKGHSHVYWYRQLPEEGLKFMVYLQKENIIDESGMPKERFSAEFPKEGPSILRIQQVVRGDSAAYFCASSPRTSGSAYNEQFFGPGTRLTVL.

J is TRBJ2-1 and V is TRBV11-2, with 7 bases lining up with TRBD2. CDR1 and CDR2 from the germline V gene are SGHAT and FQNNGV. The J segment lost 8 bases and the V segment lost 10 bases, leaving 20 bases of the junction unmatched. The CDR3 is 16 amino acids. CDR3 sequence reads: CATGLFGAGAVYEQFF. Written as DNA, the CDR3 is TGTGCCACCGGCCTGTTTGGGGCGGGAGCTGTCTATGAGCAGTTCTTC.